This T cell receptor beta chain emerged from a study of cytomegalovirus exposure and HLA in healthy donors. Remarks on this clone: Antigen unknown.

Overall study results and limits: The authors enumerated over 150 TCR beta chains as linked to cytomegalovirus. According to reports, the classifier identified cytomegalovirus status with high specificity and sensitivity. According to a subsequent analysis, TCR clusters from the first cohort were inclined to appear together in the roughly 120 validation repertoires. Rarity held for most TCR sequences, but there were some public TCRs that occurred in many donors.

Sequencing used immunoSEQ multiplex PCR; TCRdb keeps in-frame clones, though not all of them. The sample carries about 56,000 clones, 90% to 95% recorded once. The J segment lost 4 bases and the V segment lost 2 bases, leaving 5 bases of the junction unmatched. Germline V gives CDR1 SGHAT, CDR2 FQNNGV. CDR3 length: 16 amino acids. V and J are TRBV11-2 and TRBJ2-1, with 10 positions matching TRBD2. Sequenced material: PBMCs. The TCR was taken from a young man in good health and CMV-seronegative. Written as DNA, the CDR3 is TGTGCCAGCAGCTTACCAGCGGGAGGGCCTTACAATGAGCAGTTCTTC. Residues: CASSLPAGGPYNEQFF.